Shown below are 22 T cell receptor beta chains from a single sample sequenced in a study of cytomegalovirus exposure and HLA in healthy donors. PCR primers comprised 60 Vbeta and 13 Jbeta primers. Assay used: immunoSEQ multiplex PCR; TCRdb lists only in-frame clones, some missing. The sample holds about 140,000 clones. Sequencing used PBMCs. Every receptor here comes from a woman aged 18-29 years in good health and CMV-seronegative.

In DNA, the CDR3 is TGTGCCACCAGCATCCGACAGTACTATGGCTACACCTTC. This translates into CATSIRQYYGYTF. V is TRBV15 and J is TRBJ1-2, with D possibly TRBD1 on 5 matching bases. This CDR3 has 13 amino acids. Trimming pared 4 bases from V and 3 bases from J, leaving 9 bases between. Germline V gene data show CDR1 as LNHNV and CDR2 as YYDKDF (reference sequence).

This chain connects TRBV5-4 to TRBJ2-1, with a possible D match to TRBD1 (6 bases). Trimming shortened V by 1 base and J by 0 bases, and 8 bases separated the two germline ends. Germline V gene lookup returns CDR1 SGHNT and CDR2 YYREEE (reference sequence). CDR3 size: 15 residues. Here the CDR3 reads CASSLQGGSYNEQFF. The CDR3 DNA is TGTGCCAGCAGCTTGCAAGGGGGCTCCTACAATGAGCAGTTCTTC. Filled out from reference TRBV5-4 and TRBJ2-1, the complete variable domain reads ETGVTQSPTHLIKTRGQQVTLRCSSQSGHNTVSWYQQALGQGPQFIFQYYREEENGRGNFPPRFSGLQFPNYSSELNVNALELDDSALYLCASSLQGGSYNEQFFGPGTRLTVL.

The chain links TRBV6-1 to TRBJ2-7; possibly TRBD2 for D (5 bases). The V and J ends lost 5 bases and 3 bases respectively, with 14 bases between them. CDR3 length: 14 residues. The V gene's germline CDR1 is MNHNS and CDR2 SASEGT. The DNA for the CDR3 is TGTGCCAGCAGTATGTCCGGGGTTCTCTACGAGCAGTACTTC. It encodes CASSMSGVLYEQYF.

This chain joins TRBV7-6 and TRBJ2-7; 11 bases are shared with TRBD2. CDR1 SGHVS and CDR2 FNYEAQ come from the germline V gene. Trimming cost V 5 bases and J 2 bases; bases outside gene matches: 5. The CDR3 runs 15 residues. The CDR3 region is CASSRLAGGPYEQYF. Here the CDR3 DNA reads TGTGCCAGCAGCCGGCTAGCGGGAGGTCCCTACGAGCAGTACTTC. The whole variable domain, filled in from reference TRBV7-6 and TRBJ2-7, reads GAGVSQSPRYKVTKRGQDVALRCDPISGHVSLYWYRQALGQGPEFLTYFNYEAQQDKSGLPNDRFSAERPEGSISTLTIQRTEQRDSAMYRCASSRLAGGPYEQYFGPGTRLTVT.

Here the CDR3 reads CASSHWDRDNTEAFF. As DNA, the CDR3 is TGCGCCAGCAGCCATTGGGACAGAGATAACACTGAAGCTTTCTTT. The chain has TRBV4-1 and TRBJ1-1, with 7 bases that match TRBD1. Germline CDR1 and CDR2: MGHRA and YSYEKL. J gave up 2 bases and V 3 bases, and 6 bases lay outside the gene matches. The CDR3 length is 15 residues.

This sequence joins TRBV13 and TRBJ2-2; perhaps TRBD2 as D (6 bases). This CDR3 is built from 16 residues. With 5 bases removed from V and 0 bases from J, the gap between germline ends came to 13 bases. The V gene's germline CDR1 is PRHDT and CDR2 FYEKMQ (reference sequence). The CDR3 coding sequence is TGTGCCAGCAGCCCCGCGGGAATTTCGAACACCGGGGAGCTGTTTTTT. Translation: CASSPAGISNTGELFF. Using reference TRBV13 and TRBJ2-2 for the parts outside the CDR3, the full variable domain is AAGVIQSPRHLIKEKRETATLKCYPIPRHDTVYWYQQGPGQDPQFLISFYEKMQSDKGSIPDRFSAQQFSDYHSELNMSSLELGDSALYFCASSPAGISNTGELFFGEGSRLTVL.

The V and J genes are TRBV28 and TRBJ2-7; TRBD1 matches 7 bases. Unmatched junction bases numbered 6, after V lost 2 bases and J lost 2 bases. This CDR3 is built from 15 residues. Germline CDR1 and CDR2: MDHEN and SYDVKM. The CDR3 nucleotides read TGTGCCAGCAGTTTAACAGGGGCTTTCACCTACGAGCAGTACTTC. Translating gives CASSLTGAFTYEQYF.

The J gene is TRBJ1-3, the V gene TRBV9, with D unresolved. Per the germline V gene, CDR1 is SGDLS and CDR2 is YYNGEE. Trimming left V 0 bases short and J 0 bases short, with 7 bases between. This CDR3 region has 15 residues. The CDR3 DNA is TGTGCCAGCAGCGTAGGCGGGAACTCTGGAAACACCATATATTTT. Its translation is CASSVGGNSGNTIYF.

The chain has TRBV2 and TRBJ1-4, with D uncertain. With 10 bases removed from V and 5 bases from J, the gap between germline ends came to 17 bases. This CDR3 contains 14 residues. Germline CDR1 reads SNHLY; CDR2 reads FYNNEI. The CDR3 sequence is CATKGEIGNEKLFF. The DNA of the CDR3 is TGTGCCACAAAGGGAGAGATTGGGAATGAAAAACTGTTTTTT.

The genes are TRBV9 and TRBJ1-1; 9 bases line up with TRBD1. The V segment lost 5 bases and the J segment 8 bases; nucleotides outside the gene matches: 4. CDR3 length: 12 residues. CDR1 SGDLS and CDR2 YYNGEE come from the germline V gene. The CDR3 DNA reads as TGTGCCAGCAGTGGACAGGGGCGGGAAGCTTTCTTT. It yields the protein CASSGQGREAFF.

The CDR3 loop reads CASEQGNSYEQYV. The DNA for the CDR3 is TGTGCCAGCGAACAGGGGAACTCCTACGAGCAGTACGTC. The V and J genes are TRBV6-1 and TRBJ2-7; TRBD1 matches at 7 bases. V trimming: 8 bases; J trimming: 0 bases; junction bases outside the gene matches: 4. The germline V gene encodes CDR1 MNHNS and CDR2 SASEGT. The CDR3 runs to 13 residues.

This chain joins TRBV19 and TRBJ1-5; TRBD1 matches 7 bases. CDR1 is LNHDA, CDR2 SQIVND, per germline (reference sequence). The CDR3 covers 13 residues. V shed 4 bases, J shed 7 bases, and the junction held 4 bases outside the gene matches. CDR3 sequence reads: CASSRTGDQPQHF. DNA for the CDR3: TGTGCCAGTAGTAGGACAGGTGACCAGCCCCAGCATTTT.

This chain links TRBV19 with TRBJ1-5, with TRBD1 matching 9 bases. Germline-derived CDR1 and CDR2 are LNHDA and SQIVND (reference sequence). Trimming took 6 bases from V and 0 from J; bases not matched to a gene: 12. The CDR3 is 18 residues long. The CDR3 DNA reads TGTGCCAGTAGCGGGGACAGGGTCACTCCTTATAGCAATCAGCCCCAGCATTTT. Residues: CASSGDRVTPYSNQPQHF.

The rearrangement joins TRBV7-2 to TRBJ1-4; tentatively, D is TRBD1 (6 bases). Trimming shortened V by 2 bases and J by 3 bases, and 16 bases separated the two germline ends. The CDR3 covers 17 residues. Germline V gene sequence: CDR1 SGHTA, CDR2 FQGNSA. CDR3 in amino acids: CASSLSPPGQANEKLFF. The CDR3 DNA reads TGTGCCAGCAGCTTAAGCCCCCCGGGACAAGCTAATGAAAAACTGTTTTTT.

This chain connects TRBV6-1 to TRBJ1-3; D not resolved. Between the trimmed V and J ends, which lost 5 bases and 4 bases, there was a span of 9 bases. CDR3 length: 13 amino acids. Germline V gene sequence: CDR1 MNHNS, CDR2 SASEGT. CDR3 bases: TGTGCCAGCAGTAGCGGCAACGGAAACACCATATATTTT. Amino acids: CASSSGNGNTIYF.

The chain's CDR3 is CASSAWTEPRGYTF. CDR3 DNA: TGCGCCAGCAGCGCCTGGACAGAACCTCGGGGCTACACCTTC. V usage is TRBV5-1 and J usage is TRBJ1-2; possibly TRBD1 for D (6 bases). The CDR3 covers 14 residues. CDR1 and CDR2 from the germline V gene are SGHRS and YFSETQ. The V and J ends lost 4 bases and 8 bases respectively, with 18 bases between them.

V usage is TRBV5-1 and J usage is TRBJ2-5, with 11 bases lining up with TRBD2. CDR1 SGHRS and CDR2 YFSETQ come from the germline V gene. Germline trimming cut 2 bases from V and 2 bases from J; bases unmatched to any gene: 2. The CDR3 spans 15 residues. CDR3 region: CASSFGTSGQETQYF. The DNA of the CDR3 is TGCGCCAGCAGCTTCGGGACTAGCGGACAAGAGACCCAGTACTTC.

This CDR3 is CASSLAAGGNTIYF. The CDR3 nucleotides are TGTGCCAGCAGCTTGGCGGCAGGAGGAAACACCATATATTTT. V gene TRBV5-8 combines with J gene TRBJ1-3; D is uncertain. CDR1 is SGHTS, CDR2 YDEGEE, per germline. V lost 0 bases, J lost 4 bases, and 8 bases lay in between. This CDR3 has 14 residues.

The chain links TRBV6-1 to TRBJ2-7; tentatively, D is TRBD1 (6 bases). Trimming took 4 bases from V and 1 from J, leaving 11 bases between them. CDR1 and CDR2 (germline): MNHNS, SASEGT. The CDR3 length is 14 residues. The DNA for the CDR3 is TGTGCCAGCAGTGTCCGAGGACAGTCCTACGAGCAGTACGTC. It encodes CASSVRGQSYEQYV.

This chain uses TRBV9 with TRBJ1-2; TRBD1 is a possible D gene (6 bases). The V gene's germline CDR1 is SGDLS and CDR2 YYNGEE. This CDR3 has 16 amino acids. V was clipped by 2 bases and J by 8 bases, with 22 bases between them. CDR3 loop: CASSVYLDSPEWGYTF. The CDR3 bases are TGTGCCAGCAGCGTTTATTTGGACAGCCCGGAATGGGGCTACACCTTC.

This chain joins TRBV10-3 and TRBJ2-7; D is uncertain. Germline loops: CDR1 ENHRY, CDR2 SYGVKD. The V end was cut by 3 bases, the J end by 6 bases, with 9 bases between. The CDR3 length is 12 residues. This CDR3 is CAISDPYGEQYF. CDR3 DNA: TGTGCCATCAGTGACCCCTACGGCGAGCAGTACTTC.

The genes are TRBV4-1 and TRBJ1-5; 8 positions agree with TRBD1. Germline trimming cut 3 bases from V and 4 bases from J; bases unmatched to any gene: 11. Germline V gene lookup returns CDR1 MGHRA and CDR2 YSYEKL. This CDR3 is 17 amino acids long. CDR3 bases: TGCGCCAGCAGCCAGGAAGAGATACAGGGGGGGAATCAGCCCCAGCATTTT. This translates into CASSQEEIQGGNQPQHF.